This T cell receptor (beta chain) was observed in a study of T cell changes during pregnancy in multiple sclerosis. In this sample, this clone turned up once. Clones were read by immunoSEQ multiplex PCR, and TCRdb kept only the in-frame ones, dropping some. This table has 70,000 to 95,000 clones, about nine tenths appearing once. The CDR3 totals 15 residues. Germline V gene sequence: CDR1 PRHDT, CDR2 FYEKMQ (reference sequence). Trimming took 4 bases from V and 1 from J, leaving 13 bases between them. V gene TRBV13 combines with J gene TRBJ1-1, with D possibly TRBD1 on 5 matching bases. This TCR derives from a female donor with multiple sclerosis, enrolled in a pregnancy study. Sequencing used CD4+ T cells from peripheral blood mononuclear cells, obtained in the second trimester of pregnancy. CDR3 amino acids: CASSSQRRGNTEAFF. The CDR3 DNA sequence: TGTGCCAGCAGCTCGCAAAGGAGGGGGAACACTGAAGCTTTCTTT.